This is a list of T cell receptor beta chains from one sample in a study of sequential checkpoint blockade in melanoma. Only in-frame clones appear in the TCRdb table, and some are missing; sequencing was by immunoSEQ multiplex PCR. The sample holds several thousand clones, around 74% seen once. This specimen was CD8+ T cells sorted from blood (inferred from file names), taken from a patient given nivolumab and ipilimumab in sequence. The receptors were gathered from a human donor with melanoma. Both conserved end residues are part of each CDR3. Fields, in order: clone size, D gene, V gene, J gene, CDR3 DNA, CDR3 protein. D genes are given only for firm matches. Some rows have no size entry. The others give once, few or many, or a class for an expanded clone.

clone size: few; D gene: TRBD2; V gene: TRBV6-5; J gene: TRBJ2-5; CDR3 DNA: TGTGCCAGCACAGTCTCCGGGAGGGGAGAGACCCAGTACTTC; CDR3 protein: CASTVSGRGETQYF
clone size: NA; D gene: TRBD2; V gene: TRBV6-4; J gene: TRBJ2-3; CDR3 DNA: TGTGCCAGCAGTGCGGCTGGCGGGGGGGTACCAGATACGCAGTATTTT; CDR3 protein: CASSAAGGGVPDTQYF
clone size: NA; D gene: TRBD1; V gene: TRBV27; J gene: TRBJ1-1; CDR3 DNA: TGTGCCAGCAGTGCCACAGGGACAGGGGTAGGCACTGAAGCTTTCTTT; CDR3 protein: CASSATGTGVGTEAFF
clone size: medium-sized; D gene: NA; V gene: TRBV28; J gene: TRBJ2-7; CDR3 DNA: TGTGCCAGCAGTTTAGTCGGTCCCTACGAGCAGTACTTC; CDR3 protein: CASSLVGPYEQYF
clone size: NA; D gene: TRBD1; V gene: TRBV19; J gene: TRBJ2-7; CDR3 DNA: TGTGCCAGTAACACGGGAGGACAGGGGTACGAGCAGTACTTC; CDR3 protein: CASNTGGQGYEQYF
clone size: few; D gene: TRBD2; V gene: TRBV9; J gene: TRBJ2-7; CDR3 DNA: TGTGCCAGCAGCCCCTCTACTAGCGGGGGGCGTATGTACGAGCAGTACTTC; CDR3 protein: CASSPSTSGGRMYEQYF
clone size: NA; D gene: TRBD2; V gene: TRBV5-5; J gene: TRBJ2-3; CDR3 DNA: TGTGCCAGCAGCTTGCTAGCGGGAGGTTCCACAGATACGCAGTATTTT; CDR3 protein: CASSLLAGGSTDTQYF
clone size: once; D gene: TRBD1; V gene: TRBV18; J gene: TRBJ2-5; CDR3 DNA: TGTGCCAGCTCACCTCCGACAGGGCAGGAGACCCAGTACTTC; CDR3 protein: CASSPPTGQETQYF
clone size: large; D gene: TRBD1; V gene: TRBV4-2; J gene: TRBJ1-4; CDR3 DNA: TGTGCCAGCAGCCGCCTGACCGGGACAGGAGATGAAAAACTGTTTTTT; CDR3 protein: CASSRLTGTGDEKLFF
clone size: NA; D gene: NA; V gene: TRBV10-1; J gene: TRBJ2-3; CDR3 DNA: TGCGCCAGCAGTGAGTACCGGAGCACAGATACGCAGTATTTT; CDR3 protein: CASSEYRSTDTQYF
clone size: NA; D gene: NA; V gene: TRBV19; J gene: TRBJ2-1; CDR3 DNA: TGTGCCAGTAGTAAAGGGGGGGACTACAATGAGCAGTTCTTC; CDR3 protein: CASSKGGDYNEQFF
clone size: NA; D gene: NA; V gene: TRBV7-2; J gene: TRBJ2-7; CDR3 DNA: TGTGCCAGCAGCTTATCCGGGACTCACACCTACGAGCAGTACTTC; CDR3 protein: CASSLSGTHTYEQYF
clone size: NA; D gene: TRBD1; V gene: TRBV6-4; J gene: TRBJ2-2; CDR3 DNA: TGTGCCAGCAGTGACCGGACAGGGGGCGACACCGGGGAGCTGTTTTTT; CDR3 protein: CASSDRTGGDTGELFF
clone size: NA; D gene: NA; V gene: TRBV11-2; J gene: TRBJ2-3; CDR3 DNA: TGTGCCAGCAGCTTAGGTGGACAACTCTTCACAGATACGCAGTATTTT; CDR3 protein: CASSLGGQLFTDTQYF
clone size: NA; D gene: TRBD1; V gene: TRBV7-8; J gene: TRBJ1-2; CDR3 DNA: TGTGCCAGCAGCCTCTGGACAGGGGGGAACTATGGCTACACCTTC; CDR3 protein: CASSLWTGGNYGYTF
clone size: NA; D gene: NA; V gene: TRBV4-2; J gene: TRBJ1-1; CDR3 DNA: TGTGCCAGCAGCCAAGATTCGGCGGGGGACACTGAAGCTTTCTTT; CDR3 protein: CASSQDSAGDTEAFF
clone size: NA; D gene: TRBD2; V gene: TRBV25-1; J gene: TRBJ2-1; CDR3 DNA: TGTGCCAGCAGTGGTCTAGCGGGAACTTACAATGAGCAGTTCTTC; CDR3 protein: CASSGLAGTYNEQFF
clone size: NA; D gene: TRBD1; V gene: TRBV6-1; J gene: TRBJ2-3; CDR3 DNA: TGTGCCAGCAGTGATGGGACAGCTAGCACAGATACGCAGTATTTT; CDR3 protein: CASSDGTASTDTQYF
clone size: NA; D gene: TRBD1; V gene: TRBV4-1; J gene: TRBJ2-5; CDR3 DNA: TGCGCCAGCAGCCGGACAGGGGGTTGGCAAGAGACCCAGTACTTC; CDR3 protein: CASSRTGGWQETQYF
clone size: NA; D gene: NA; V gene: TRBV19; J gene: TRBJ2-1; CDR3 DNA: TGTGCCAGTAGTATAAACGAGGGGAGGTCCTACAATGAGCAGTTCTTC; CDR3 protein: CASSINEGRSYNEQFF
clone size: NA; D gene: TRBD1; V gene: TRBV29-1; J gene: TRBJ2-7; CDR3 DNA: TGCAGCGTTGAATCGGAAAGGGGGCTCTACGAGCAGTACTTC; CDR3 protein: CSVESERGLYEQYF
clone size: NA; D gene: NA; V gene: TRBV7-6; J gene: TRBJ2-1; CDR3 DNA: TGTGCCAGCAGCCCAGACAGTTACAATGAGCAGTTCTTC; CDR3 protein: CASSPDSYNEQFF
clone size: NA; D gene: NA; V gene: TRBV7-8; J gene: TRBJ1-6; CDR3 DNA: TGTGCCAGCAGCCGGACAGCTCGAAATTCACCCCTCCACTTT; CDR3 protein: CASSRTARNSPLHF
clone size: NA; D gene: TRBD2; V gene: TRBV30; J gene: TRBJ2-7; CDR3 DNA: TGTGCCTGGACTAGCGGACTTCTACGAGAGCAGTACTTC; CDR3 protein: CAWTSGLLREQYF
clone size: NA; D gene: NA; V gene: TRBV29-1; J gene: TRBJ2-7; CDR3 DNA: TGCAGCGTTCCGAAGGGTTCAGGGTCTGGGGAGCAGTACTTC; CDR3 protein: CSVPKGSGSGEQYF
clone size: NA; D gene: NA; V gene: TRBV4-1; J gene: TRBJ1-1; CDR3 DNA: TGCGCCAGCAGCCAAGATGGAACAGGGTTAGTGAACACTGAAGCTTTCTTT; CDR3 protein: CASSQDGTGLVNTEAFF
clone size: NA; D gene: TRBD2; V gene: TRBV4-1; J gene: TRBJ2-1; CDR3 DNA: TGCGCCAGCAGCCCCTTCGGCGGGGGTTACAATGAGCAGTTCTTC; CDR3 protein: CASSPFGGGYNEQFF
clone size: NA; D gene: NA; V gene: TRBV4-3; J gene: TRBJ1-1; CDR3 DNA: TGCGCCAGCAGCCAAGCCCAGGCAGGGTTGGACACTGAAGCTTTCTTT; CDR3 protein: CASSQAQAGLDTEAFF
clone size: NA; D gene: TRBD2; V gene: TRBV6-5; J gene: TRBJ2-3; CDR3 DNA: TGTGCCAGCAGTGTGACTAGCGGCAGCACAGATACGCAGTATTTT; CDR3 protein: CASSVTSGSTDTQYF
clone size: few; D gene: TRBD2; V gene: TRBV6-4; J gene: TRBJ2-3; CDR3 DNA: TGTGCCAGCAGCCCTAGCGGGGGGGATGTGGATACGCAGTATTTT; CDR3 protein: CASSPSGGDVDTQYF
clone size: NA; D gene: TRBD2; V gene: TRBV2; J gene: TRBJ2-7; CDR3 DNA: TGTGCCAGCCTTCCTTCCGGGACTAGCGGCTACGAGCAGTACTTC; CDR3 protein: CASLPSGTSGYEQYF
clone size: NA; D gene: TRBD2; V gene: TRBV29-1; J gene: TRBJ2-5; CDR3 DNA: TGCAGCGTCGAGCGGGAGGGCCAAGAGACCCAGTACTTC; CDR3 protein: CSVEREGQETQYF
clone size: few; D gene: TRBD1; V gene: TRBV7-9; J gene: TRBJ2-1; CDR3 DNA: TGTGCCAGCAGCTTAGTATTGACAGGGGGCAATGAGCAGTTCTTC; CDR3 protein: CASSLVLTGGNEQFF
clone size: NA; D gene: TRBD1; V gene: TRBV18; J gene: TRBJ2-5; CDR3 DNA: TGTGCCAGCTCACCCCCGACAGGGCAGGAGACCCAGTACTTC; CDR3 protein: CASSPPTGQETQYF
clone size: NA; D gene: NA; V gene: TRBV9; J gene: TRBJ1-4; CDR3 DNA: TGTGCCAGCAGCGTCGAGGGAGCGGGAAATGAAAAACTGTTTTTT; CDR3 protein: CASSVEGAGNEKLFF
clone size: NA; D gene: TRBD2; V gene: TRBV7-9; J gene: TRBJ2-7; CDR3 DNA: TGTGCCAGCAGCGAAGGGACTAGCGGGATCTACGAGCAGTACTTC; CDR3 protein: CASSEGTSGIYEQYF
clone size: NA; D gene: TRBD2; V gene: TRBV29-1; J gene: TRBJ2-1; CDR3 DNA: TGCAGCGTATTTATTAGCGGGGAGCAGCCTTACAATGAGCAGTTCTTC; CDR3 protein: CSVFISGEQPYNEQFF
clone size: NA; D gene: NA; V gene: TRBV19; J gene: TRBJ2-1; CDR3 DNA: TGTGCCAGTAGTATCGCCAGGGGCCGGGATGAGCAGTTCTTC; CDR3 protein: CASSIARGRDEQFF